The table lists the clone carrying this T cell receptor (beta chain) with a few counts. Trimming removed 4 bases from V and 5 bases from J; junction bases left unmatched: 19. This CDR3 region has 17 residues. Per the germline V gene, CDR1 is SQVTM and CDR2 is ANQGSEA. Original data processing: It was from reference gene primer amplification that nucleated cell counts were estimated. Only in-frame clones appear in the TCRdb table, and some are missing; sequencing was by immunoSEQ multiplex PCR. The DNA gave D and trimming, while V, J and clone size come from that table. The sample holds under 300,000 clones, about 83% seen once. This specimen comes from a study of blood T cell repertoires in COVID-19. Overall study: There were acute and convalescent COVID-19 samples, and they came from the United States, Italy and Spain. PBMCs, B-cell-depleted T cells, or T cells provided the cDNA or gDNA that made up the material.

The chain is built from TRBV29-1 and TRBJ2-5, with 7 nucleotides matching TRBD2. The sample was peripheral blood. This clonotype originated in a woman in her 50s who had recovered from COVID-19. This CDR3 reads CSVAGGISGLSWETQYF. The CDR3 bases are TGCAGCGTTGCCGGGGGGATTAGCGGGCTTTCTTGGGAGACCCAGTACTTC.